The sequence of this T cell receptor (beta chain) was determined in a study of blood T cell repertoires in COVID-19. Study-level information: Samples of COVID-19 (acute and convalescent) were obtained from the United States, Italy and Spain.

The germline V gene encodes CDR1 KGHSH and CDR2 LQKENI. The CDR3 extends over 16 amino acids. V lost 3 bases and J lost 0, with 12 bases in between. Sequencing was performed with immunoSEQ multiplex PCR; in TCRdb, only in-frame clones are kept and a portion is missing. The sample yields roughly 380,000 clones, around nine tenths seen once. The material sequenced was peripheral blood. The clonotype was recovered from a middle-aged woman with COVID-19, enrolled during active disease. This chain links TRBV18 with TRBJ2-1; D is uncertain. CDR3 DNA: TGTGCCAGCTCACCTCCACTTAGAGGCTCCTACAATGAGCAGTTCTTC. Residues: CASSPPLRGSYNEQFF. Full variable domain (rest looked up from reference TRBV18 and TRBJ2-1): NAGVMQNPRHLVRRRGQEARLRCSPMKGHSHVYWYRQLPEEGLKFMVYLQKENIIDESGMPKERFSAEFPKEGPSILRIQQVVRGDSAAYFCASSPPLRGSYNEQFFGPGTRLTVL.